Detailed here is one TCR beta chain. This sample is part of a study of blood T cell repertoires in COVID-19. About the research overall: PBMCs, B-cell-depleted T cells, or T cells provided the cDNA or gDNA that made up the material.

The CDR3 loop spans 14 amino acids. V lost 5 bases and J lost 5, with 12 bases in between. From germline, CDR1 is LGHDT and CDR2 YNNKEL (reference sequence). Per the study methods: The assay estimated nucleated cells by amplifying reference gene primers. Profiling relied on immunoSEQ multiplex PCR, and the TCRdb table lists in-frame clones only, not all of them. The V and J calls and clone size are taken from that table; D and trimming were inferred from the DNA. Of approximately 120,000 clones listed, around 76% were seen once; the top ten hold 10% to 11%. The source material was peripheral blood. The genes are TRBV3-1 (or the pseudogene TRBV3-2) and TRBJ2-2, with a weak D call TRBD1 (6 bases). The source is a human donor in a cohort sampled during active COVID-19. In DNA form, the CDR3 reads TGTGCCAGCAGCACATACAGGGCTACCGGGGAGCTGTTTTTT. Its protein is CASSTYRATGELFF.